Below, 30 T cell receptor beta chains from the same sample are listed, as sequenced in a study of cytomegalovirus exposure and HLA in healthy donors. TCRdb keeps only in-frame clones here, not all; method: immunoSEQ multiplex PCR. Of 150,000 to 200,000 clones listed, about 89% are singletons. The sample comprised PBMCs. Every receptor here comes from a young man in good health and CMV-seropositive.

The CDR3 spells CAWNTGGLNTGELFF. The CDR3 DNA is TGTGCCTGGAATACGGGGGGATTGAACACCGGGGAGCTGTTTTTT. J is TRBJ2-2 and V is TRBV30; 7 bases fit TRBD2. CDR3 length equals 15 residues. The V segment lost 4 bases and the J segment 1 base; nucleotides outside the gene matches: 6. Germline values: CDR1 GTSNPN, CDR2 SVGIG (reference sequence).

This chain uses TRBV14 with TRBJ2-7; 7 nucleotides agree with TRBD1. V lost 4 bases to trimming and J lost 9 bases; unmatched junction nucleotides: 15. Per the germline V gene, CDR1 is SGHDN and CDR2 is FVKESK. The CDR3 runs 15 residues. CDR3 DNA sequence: TGTGCCAGCAGCCCTTGGACAGGTAACCTACGAGGGCAGTACTTC. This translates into CASSPWTGNLRGQYF.

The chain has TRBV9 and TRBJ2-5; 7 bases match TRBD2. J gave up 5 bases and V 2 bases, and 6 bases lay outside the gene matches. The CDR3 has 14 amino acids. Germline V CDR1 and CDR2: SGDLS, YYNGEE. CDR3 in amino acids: CASSVGWEGETQYF. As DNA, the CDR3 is TGTGCCAGCAGCGTCGGATGGGAGGGCGAGACCCAGTACTTC.

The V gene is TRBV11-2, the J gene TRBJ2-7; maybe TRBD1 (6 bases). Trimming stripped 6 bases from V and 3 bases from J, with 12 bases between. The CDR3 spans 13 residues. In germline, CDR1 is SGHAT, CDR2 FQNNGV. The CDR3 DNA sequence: TGTGCCAGCAGAATGGACAGCGTCTACGAGCAGTACTTC. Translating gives CASRMDSVYEQYF.

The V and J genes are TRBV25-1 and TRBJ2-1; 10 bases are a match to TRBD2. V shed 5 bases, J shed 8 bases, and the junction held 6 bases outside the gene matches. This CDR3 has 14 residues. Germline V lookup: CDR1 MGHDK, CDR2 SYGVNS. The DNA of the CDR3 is TGTGCCAGCAGTAAACTAGCGGGAAGGGATGAGCAGTTCTTC. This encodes CASSKLAGRDEQFF.

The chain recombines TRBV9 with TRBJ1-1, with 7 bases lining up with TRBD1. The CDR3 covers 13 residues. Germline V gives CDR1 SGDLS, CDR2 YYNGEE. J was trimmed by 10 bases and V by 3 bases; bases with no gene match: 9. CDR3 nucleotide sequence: TGTGCCAGCAGCGGTGGTGAGGGGGCGCGAGCTTTCTTT. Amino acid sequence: CASSGGEGARAFF.

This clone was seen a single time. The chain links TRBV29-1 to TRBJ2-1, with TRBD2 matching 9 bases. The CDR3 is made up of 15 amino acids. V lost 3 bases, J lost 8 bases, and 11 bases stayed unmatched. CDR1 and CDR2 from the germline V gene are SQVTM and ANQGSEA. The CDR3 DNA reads TGCAGCGTTGACGCAGCTATGGCGGGGGGGTATGAGCAGTTCTTC. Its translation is CSVDAAMAGGYEQFF.

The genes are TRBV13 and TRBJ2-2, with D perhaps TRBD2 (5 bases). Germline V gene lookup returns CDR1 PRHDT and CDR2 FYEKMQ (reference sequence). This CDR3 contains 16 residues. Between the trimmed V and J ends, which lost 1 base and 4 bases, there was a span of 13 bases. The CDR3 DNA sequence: TGTGCCAGCAGCTTAGACGAGGGAAACCCCACCGGGGAGCTGTTTTTT. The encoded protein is CASSLDEGNPTGELFF.

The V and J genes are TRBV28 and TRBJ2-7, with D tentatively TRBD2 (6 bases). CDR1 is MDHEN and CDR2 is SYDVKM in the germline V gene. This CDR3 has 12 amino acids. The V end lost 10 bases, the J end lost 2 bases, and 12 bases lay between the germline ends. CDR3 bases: TGTGCCACTGTCGGAGGGGCCTACGAGCAGTACTTC. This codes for CATVGGAYEQYF.

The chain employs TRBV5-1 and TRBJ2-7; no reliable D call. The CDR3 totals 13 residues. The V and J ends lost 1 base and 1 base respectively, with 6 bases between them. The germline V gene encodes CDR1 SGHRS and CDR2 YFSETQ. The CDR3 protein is CASSLTESYEQYF. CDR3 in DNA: TGCGCCAGCAGCTTGACGGAGTCCTACGAGCAGTACTTC. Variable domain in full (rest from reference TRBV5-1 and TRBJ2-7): KAGVTQTPRYLIKTRGQQVTLSCSPISGHRSVSWYQQTPGQGLQFLFEYFSETQRNKGNFPGRFSGRQFSNSRSEMNVSTLELGDSALYLCASSLTESYEQYFGPGTRLTVT.

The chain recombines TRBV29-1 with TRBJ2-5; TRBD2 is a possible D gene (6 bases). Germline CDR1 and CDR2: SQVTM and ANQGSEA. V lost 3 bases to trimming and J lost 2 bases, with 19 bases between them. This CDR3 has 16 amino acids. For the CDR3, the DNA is TGCAGCGTTGATGGACTCTCTCCGGGGGTGCAAGAGACCCAGTACTTC. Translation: CSVDGLSPGVQETQYF.

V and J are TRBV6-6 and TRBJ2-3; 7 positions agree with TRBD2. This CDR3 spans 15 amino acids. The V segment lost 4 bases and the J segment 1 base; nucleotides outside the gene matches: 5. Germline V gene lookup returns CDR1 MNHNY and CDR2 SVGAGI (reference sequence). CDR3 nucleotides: TGTGCCAGCAGTTCCCTTGGGGGGGGCACAGATACGCAGTATTTT. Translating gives CASSSLGGGTDTQYF.

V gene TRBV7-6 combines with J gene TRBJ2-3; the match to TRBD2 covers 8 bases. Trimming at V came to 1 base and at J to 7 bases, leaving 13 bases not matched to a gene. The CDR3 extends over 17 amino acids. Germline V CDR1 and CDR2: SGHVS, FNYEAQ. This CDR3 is CASSLGSGRLAGHTQYF. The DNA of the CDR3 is TGTGCCAGCAGCTTAGGTAGTGGTCGGCTAGCGGGCCATACGCAGTATTTT.

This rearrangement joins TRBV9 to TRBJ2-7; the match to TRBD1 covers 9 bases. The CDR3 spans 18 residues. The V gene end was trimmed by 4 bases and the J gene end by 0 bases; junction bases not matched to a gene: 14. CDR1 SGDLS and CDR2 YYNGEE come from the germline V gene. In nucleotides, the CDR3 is TGTGCCAGCAGCCCTAGGACAGGGGATTGGGGTCGCTCCTACGAGCAGTACTTC. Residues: CASSPRTGDWGRSYEQYF.

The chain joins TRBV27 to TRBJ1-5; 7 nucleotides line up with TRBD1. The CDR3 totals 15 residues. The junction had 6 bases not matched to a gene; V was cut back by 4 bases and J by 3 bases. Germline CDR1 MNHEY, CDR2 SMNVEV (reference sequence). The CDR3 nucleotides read TGTGCCAGCAGTTCGGACAGGACCTACAATCAGCCCCAGCATTTT. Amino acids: CASSSDRTYNQPQHF.

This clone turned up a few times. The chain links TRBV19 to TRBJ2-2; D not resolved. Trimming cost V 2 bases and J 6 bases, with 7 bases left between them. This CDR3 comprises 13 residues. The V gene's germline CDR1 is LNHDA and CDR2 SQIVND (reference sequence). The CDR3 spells CASSIIFPGELFF. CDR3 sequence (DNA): TGTGCCAGTAGTATAATCTTTCCCGGGGAGCTGTTTTTT.

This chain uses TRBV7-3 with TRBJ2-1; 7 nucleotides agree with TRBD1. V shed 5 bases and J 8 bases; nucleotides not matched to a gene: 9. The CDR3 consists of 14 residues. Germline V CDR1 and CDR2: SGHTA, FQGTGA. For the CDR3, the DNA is TGTGCCAGCAGCCGCTTAGGGGGCCGGGATGAGCAGTTCTTC. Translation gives CASSRLGGRDEQFF. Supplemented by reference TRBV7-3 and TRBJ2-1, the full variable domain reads GAGVSQTPSNKVTEKGKYVELRCDPISGHTALYWYRQSLGQGPEFLIYFQGTGAADDSGLPNDRFFAVRPEGSVSTLKIQRTERGDSAVYLCASSRLGGRDEQFFGPGTRLTVL.

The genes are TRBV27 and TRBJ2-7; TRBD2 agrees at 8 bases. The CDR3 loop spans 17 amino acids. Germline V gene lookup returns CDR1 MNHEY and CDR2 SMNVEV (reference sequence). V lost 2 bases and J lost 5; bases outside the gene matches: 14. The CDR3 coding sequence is TGTGCCAGCAGTTTACTAGGACTAGCCGCGGCGGGGGACGAGCAGTACTTC. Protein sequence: CASSLLGLAAAGDEQYF.

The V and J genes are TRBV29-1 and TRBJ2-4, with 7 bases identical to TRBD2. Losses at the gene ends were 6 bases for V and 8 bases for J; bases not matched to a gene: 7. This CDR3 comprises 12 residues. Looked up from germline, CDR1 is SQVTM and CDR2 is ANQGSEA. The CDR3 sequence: CSVKETSHIQYF. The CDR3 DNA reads TGCAGCGTCAAGGAGACTAGCCACATTCAGTACTTC.

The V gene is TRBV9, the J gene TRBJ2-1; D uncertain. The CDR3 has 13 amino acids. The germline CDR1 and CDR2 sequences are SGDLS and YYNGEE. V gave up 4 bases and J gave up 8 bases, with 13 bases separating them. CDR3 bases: TGTGCCAGCAGCCCCCCCGTCCCTGATGAGCAGTTCTTC. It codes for CASSPPVPDEQFF.

The CDR3, as DNA: TGTGCCAGCACAGGGGGGAGCTACGAGCAGTACTTC. It translates to CASTGGSYEQYF. This chain links TRBV11-2 with TRBJ2-7; D perhaps matches TRBD1 (7 bases). Trimming took off 7 bases at V and 3 bases at J, with 10 bases between the two ends. Germline V CDR1 and CDR2: SGHAT, FQNNGV. This CDR3 has 12 residues. Full variable domain (rest looked up from reference TRBV11-2 and TRBJ2-7): EAGVAQSPRYKIIEKRQSVAFWCNPISGHATLYWYQQILGQGPKLLIQFQNNGVVDDSQLPKDRFSAERLKGVDSTLKIQPAKLEDSAVYLCASTGGSYEQYFGPGTRLTVT.

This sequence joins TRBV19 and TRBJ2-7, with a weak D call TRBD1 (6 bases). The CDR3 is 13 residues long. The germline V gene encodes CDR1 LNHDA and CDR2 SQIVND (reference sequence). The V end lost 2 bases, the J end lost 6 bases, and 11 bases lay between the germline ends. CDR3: CASSINEQGEQYF. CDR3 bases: TGTGCCAGTAGTATAAACGAACAGGGCGAGCAGTACTTC.

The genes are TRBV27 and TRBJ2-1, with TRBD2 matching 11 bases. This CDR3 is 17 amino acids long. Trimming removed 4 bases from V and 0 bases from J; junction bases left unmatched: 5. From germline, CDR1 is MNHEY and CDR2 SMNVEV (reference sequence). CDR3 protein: CASSSNLAGGSYNEQFF. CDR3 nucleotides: TGTGCCAGCAGTTCCAATCTAGCGGGAGGCTCCTACAATGAGCAGTTCTTC.

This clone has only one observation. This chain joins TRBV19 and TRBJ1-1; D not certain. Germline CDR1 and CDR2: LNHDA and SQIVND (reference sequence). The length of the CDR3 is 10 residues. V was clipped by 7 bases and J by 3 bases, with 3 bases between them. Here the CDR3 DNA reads TGTGCCAGTATGGACACTGAAGCTTTCTTT. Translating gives CASMDTEAFF.

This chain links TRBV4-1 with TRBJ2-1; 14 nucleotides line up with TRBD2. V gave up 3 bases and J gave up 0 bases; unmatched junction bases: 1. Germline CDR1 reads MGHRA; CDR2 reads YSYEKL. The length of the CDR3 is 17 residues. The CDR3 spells CASSHGTSGSSYNEQFF. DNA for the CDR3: TGCGCCAGCAGCCACGGGACTAGCGGGAGCTCCTACAATGAGCAGTTCTTC.

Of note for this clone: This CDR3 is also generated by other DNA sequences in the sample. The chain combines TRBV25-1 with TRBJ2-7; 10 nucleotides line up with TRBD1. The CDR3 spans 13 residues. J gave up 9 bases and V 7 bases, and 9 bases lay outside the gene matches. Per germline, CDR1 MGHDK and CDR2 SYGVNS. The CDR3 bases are TGTGCCAGCACGGACAGGGGGGGGGAAGGGCAGTACTTC. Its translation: CASTDRGGEGQYF.

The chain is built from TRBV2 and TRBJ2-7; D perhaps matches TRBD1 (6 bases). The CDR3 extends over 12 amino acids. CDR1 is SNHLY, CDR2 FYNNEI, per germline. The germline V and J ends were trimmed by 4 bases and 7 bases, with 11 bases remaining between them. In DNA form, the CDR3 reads TGTGCCAGCAGTGTCTGGGACATTGAGCAGTACTTC. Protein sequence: CASSVWDIEQYF. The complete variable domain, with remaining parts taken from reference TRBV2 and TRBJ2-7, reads EPEVTQTPSHQVTQMGQEVILRCVPISNHLYFYWYRQILGQKVEFLVSFYNNEISEKSEIFDDQFSVERPDGSNFTLKIRSTKLEDSAMYFCASSVWDIEQYFGPGTRLTVT.

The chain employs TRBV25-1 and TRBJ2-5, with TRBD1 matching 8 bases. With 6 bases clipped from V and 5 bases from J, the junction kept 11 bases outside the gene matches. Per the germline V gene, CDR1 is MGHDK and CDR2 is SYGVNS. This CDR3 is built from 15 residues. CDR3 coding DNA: TGTGCCAGCAGGTCGGCAGGGGGCGGAAGGGAGACCCAGTACTTC. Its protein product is CASRSAGGGRETQYF.

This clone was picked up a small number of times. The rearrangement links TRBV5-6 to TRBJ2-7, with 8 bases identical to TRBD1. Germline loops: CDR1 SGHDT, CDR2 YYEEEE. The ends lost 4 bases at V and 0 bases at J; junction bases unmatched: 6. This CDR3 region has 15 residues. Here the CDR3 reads CASSLKTGASYEQYF. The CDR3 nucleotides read TGTGCCAGCAGCCTTAAGACAGGGGCCTCCTACGAGCAGTACTTC.

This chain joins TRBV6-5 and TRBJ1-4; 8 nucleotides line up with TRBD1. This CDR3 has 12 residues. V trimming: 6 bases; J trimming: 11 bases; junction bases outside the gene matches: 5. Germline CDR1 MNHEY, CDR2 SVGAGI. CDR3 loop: CASSPWTGKLFF. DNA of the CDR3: TGTGCCAGCAGCCCCTGGACAGGGAAACTGTTTTTT.